These T cell receptor beta chains were read from a single sample in a study of memory CD4+ T cells and cytomegalovirus serostatus. Measured with immunoSEQ multiplex PCR; TCRdb has only the in-frame clones, and not every one. The sample has some 60,000 clones; around 79% are singletons. Sequencing was done on a sample of memory CD4+ T cells from blood. These receptors were collected from an adult in good health and CMV-seropositive. Both conserved end residues are part of each CDR3. D genes are given only for firm matches. Clone size is stated in some rows and not others, as once, few, many or a class when expanded.

CDR3aa,CDR3nt,d_gene,j_gene,abundance,v_gene,len
CATKKSGQRNEKLFF,TGTGCCACCAAAAAATCGGGACAGAGGAATGAAAAACTGTTTTTT,TRBD1,TRBJ1-4,many,TRBV5-4,15
CASSPGTGYEQYF,TGTGCCAGCTCACCCGGGACCGGCTACGAGCAGTACTTC,NA,TRBJ2-7,NA,TRBV18,13
CASKQGVNEKLFF,TGTGCCAGTAAGCAGGGGGTTAATGAAAAACTGTTTTTT,TRBD1,TRBJ1-4,NA,TRBV19,13
CASSPFSSGSYEQYF,TGTGCCAGCTCACCATTTTCGAGCGGGAGCTACGAGCAGTACTTC,TRBD2,TRBJ2-7,few,TRBV18,15
CASSEDRGPGYTF,TGTGCCAGCAGTGAAGACAGGGGTCCTGGCTACACCTTC,TRBD1,TRBJ1-2,NA,TRBV6-1,13
CASSGEGSVYEQYF,TGTGCCAGCAGTGGAGAGGGGTCAGTTTACGAGCAGTACTTC,NA,TRBJ2-7,once,TRBV2,14
CASSLGLDSSTDTQYF,TGTGCCAGCAGCTTAGGGTTGGACTCTAGCACAGATACGCAGTATTTT,NA,TRBJ2-3,NA,TRBV7-3,16
CASSLGLLADTDTQYF,TGTGCCAGCAGCTTAGGCCTCCTAGCGGACACAGATACGCAGTATTTT,TRBD2,TRBJ2-3,NA,TRBV11-1,16
CASSSPPPRRGSDTQYF,TGTGCCAGCAGTTCCCCGCCCCCCCGGCGGGGGTCAGATACGCAGTATTTT,TRBD2,TRBJ2-3,NA,TRBV28,17
CASTFPPGGAYEQYF,TGTGCCAGCACCTTCCCCCCGGGAGGGGCCTACGAGCAGTACTTC,TRBD2,TRBJ2-7,NA,TRBV6-1,15
CASSLWRDQGTQYF,TGTGCCAGCAGCTTGTGGCGGGATCAGGGTACGCAGTATTTT,NA,TRBJ2-3,NA,TRBV7-9,14
CASSQTRESGELFF,TGTGCCAGCAGCCAAACCAGGGAATCCGGGGAGCTGTTTTTT,NA,TRBJ2-2,NA,TRBV7-7,14
CASSLIGSGEKLFF,TGTGCCAGCAGCTTAATAGGGTCCGGCGAAAAACTGTTTTTT,NA,TRBJ1-4,NA,TRBV7-9,14
CASSPGTTNEQFF,TGTGCCAGCTCACCAGGGACAACTAATGAGCAGTTCTTC,NA,TRBJ2-1,NA,TRBV18,13
CAWGAHANEKLFF,TGTGCCTGGGGTGCACATGCTAATGAAAAACTGTTTTTT,NA,TRBJ1-4,NA,TRBV30,13
CASSQVGGSNEKLFF,TGCGCCAGCAGCCAAGTGGGCGGATCTAATGAAAAACTGTTTTTT,NA,TRBJ1-4,NA,TRBV4-3,15
CASNGIDGGGETQYF,TGTGCCAGTAATGGAATTGATGGGGGAGGAGAGACCCAGTACTTC,NA,TRBJ2-5,once,TRBV19,15
CASSQGLREDSYEQYF,TGTGCCAGCAGCCAAGGTCTCAGGGAGGACTCCTACGAGCAGTACTTC,NA,TRBJ2-7,NA,TRBV4-2,16
CASVRGSYNEQFF,TGTGCCAGCGTGAGGGGGTCCTACAATGAGCAGTTCTTC,NA,TRBJ2-1,NA,TRBV7-9,13
CASSVNRGRGNTIYF,TGTGCCAGCAGTGTAAACAGGGGGCGCGGAAACACCATATATTTT,TRBD1,TRBJ1-3,NA,TRBV6-1,15
CASSPQGVITEAFF,TGTGCCAGCTCCCCACAGGGTGTAATCACTGAAGCTTTCTTT,NA,TRBJ1-1,NA,TRBV18,14
CASTVGEFTGELFF,TGTGCCAGTACTGTGGGAGAATTTACCGGGGAGCTGTTTTTT,NA,TRBJ2-2,NA,TRBV2,14
CASSSNSYQPQHF,TGTGCCAGCAGCTCTAACAGTTATCAGCCCCAGCATTTT,NA,TRBJ1-5,NA,TRBV7-2,13
CASSQQGQTEAFF,TGTGCCAGCAGCCAACAGGGGCAGACTGAAGCTTTCTTT,TRBD1,TRBJ1-1,NA,TRBV11-2,13
CASSWTGIHTGELFF,TGTGCCAGCAGCTGGACCGGGATTCACACCGGGGAGCTGTTTTTT,NA,TRBJ2-2,NA,TRBV7-2,15
CASSPRAGLAGGTQYF,TGCGCCAGCAGCCCTCGCGCGGGACTAGCGGGAGGAACGCAGTATTTT,TRBD2,TRBJ2-3,NA,TRBV5-1,16
CASSSVPTSGNTDTQYF,TGTGCCAGCAGCTCAGTACCGACTAGCGGGAACACAGATACGCAGTATTTT,TRBD2,TRBJ2-3,NA,TRBV5-4,17
CASCPTPASEKLFF,TGTGCCAGCTGCCCCACCCCGGCCAGCGAAAAACTGTTTTTT,NA,TRBJ1-4,NA,TRBV7-9,14
CATSNRGLGELFF,TGTGCCACCAGCAACAGGGGATTAGGGGAGCTGTTTTTT,TRBD1,TRBJ2-2,few,TRBV15,13
CASSLGQVFTDTQYF,TGTGCCAGCAGCCTAGGACAGGTATTCACAGATACGCAGTATTTT,TRBD1,TRBJ2-3,NA,TRBV7-9,15
CASSLGSGGQEQYF,TGTGCCAGCAGTTTAGGCTCTGGGGGGCAGGAGCAGTACTTC,NA,TRBJ2-7,NA,TRBV28,14
CASSFGGRPGETQYF,TGTGCCAGCAGCTTCGGCGGCCGACCCGGGGAGACCCAGTACTTC,NA,TRBJ2-5,NA,TRBV5-6,15
CASSFLSHTGELFF,TGCGCCAGCAGCTTTCTCTCTCACACCGGGGAGCTGTTTTTT,NA,TRBJ2-2,NA,TRBV5-1,14